The table lists the clone carrying this T cell receptor (beta chain) with a few counts. Per sample, a minimum of 6 million PBMCs were isolated. This specimen comes from a study of blood T cells in healthy people across ages. V gave up 6 bases and J gave up 1 base; unmatched junction bases: 12. Germline V gene data show CDR1 as DFQATT and CDR2 as SNEGSKA (reference sequence). The CDR3 runs to 16 residues. A sample-barcoded 5' primer and a J-beta primer mix were used in a second PCR of about 6 to 11 cycles. The template-switch adaptor, which had 12 random nucleotides, put a tag on each cDNA molecule. TCRdb analysed the 5' RACE reads with MiXCR anew, one entry per CDR3 protein. The data contain approximately 960,000 distinct CDR3 sequences, under 35% of them seen just once; the ten biggest clones take up more than 8.5%. The data also belong to a second study, concerning T cells of mothers and their children.

The source is a woman in her 40s in good health. The chain couples TRBV20-1 to TRBJ1-1, with TRBD1 matching over 9 bases. The sequenced sample was blood. In DNA form, the CDR3 reads TGCAGTGCGAAATTCCGGGACAGGGAAACGAACACTGAAGCTTTCTTT. This gives the protein CSAKFRDRETNTEAFF.